Detailed here is one TCR beta chain. MiXCR was run by TCRdb on the PCR reads, yielding one entry per CDR3 protein. Of tens of thousands of distinct CDR3 sequences listed, under 30% are singletons. This entry belongs to a study of molecular identifiers for immune sequencing clone quantification. Looked up from germline, CDR1 is LGHNA and CDR2 is YSLEER. This CDR3 spans 19 amino acids. V lost 0 bases, J lost 4 bases, and 16 bases stayed unmatched. This chain connects TRBV4-3 to TRBJ2-7; 9 bases are shared with TRBD1. The material sequenced was naive CD8+ T cells from blood, with Jurkat cell RNA spiked in. Described subset: FACS-sorted CD8+CD4-CCR7+CD45RA+ naive T cells. This receptor was obtained from a human donor in good health. Some libraries in this study had Jurkat cell RNA spiked in. The CDR3 nucleotides are TGCGCCAGCAGCCAAGATATGGGGGAAACCGGGACAGGGTCATACGAGCAGTACTTC. This translates into CASSQDMGETGTGSYEQYF.